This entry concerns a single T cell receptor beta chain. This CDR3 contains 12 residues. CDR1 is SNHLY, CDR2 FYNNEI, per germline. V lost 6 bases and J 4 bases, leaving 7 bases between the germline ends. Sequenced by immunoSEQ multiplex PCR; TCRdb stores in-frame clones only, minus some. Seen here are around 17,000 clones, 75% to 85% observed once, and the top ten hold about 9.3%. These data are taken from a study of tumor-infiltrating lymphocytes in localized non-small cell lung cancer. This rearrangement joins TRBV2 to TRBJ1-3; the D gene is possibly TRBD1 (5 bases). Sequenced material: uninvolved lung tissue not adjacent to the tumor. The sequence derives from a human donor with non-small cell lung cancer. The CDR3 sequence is CASRGRGNTIYF. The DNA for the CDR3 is TGTGCCAGCAGGGGGCGGGGAAACACCATATATTTT.